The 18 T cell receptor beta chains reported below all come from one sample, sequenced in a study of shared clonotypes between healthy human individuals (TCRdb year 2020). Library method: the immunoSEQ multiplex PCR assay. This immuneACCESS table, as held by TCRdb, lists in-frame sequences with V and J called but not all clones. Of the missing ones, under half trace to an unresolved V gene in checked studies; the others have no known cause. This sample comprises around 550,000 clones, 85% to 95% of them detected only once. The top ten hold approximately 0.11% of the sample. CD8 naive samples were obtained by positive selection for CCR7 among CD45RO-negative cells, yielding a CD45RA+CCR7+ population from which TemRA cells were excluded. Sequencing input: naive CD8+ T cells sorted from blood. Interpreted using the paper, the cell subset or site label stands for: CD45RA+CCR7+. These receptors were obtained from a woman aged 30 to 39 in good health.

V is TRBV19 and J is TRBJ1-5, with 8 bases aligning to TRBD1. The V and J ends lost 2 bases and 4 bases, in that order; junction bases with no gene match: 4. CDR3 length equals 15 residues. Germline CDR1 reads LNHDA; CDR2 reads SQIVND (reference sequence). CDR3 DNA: TGTGCCAGTAGTATACGACAGGGGTCGAATCAGCCCCAGCATTTT. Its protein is CASSIRQGSNQPQHF.

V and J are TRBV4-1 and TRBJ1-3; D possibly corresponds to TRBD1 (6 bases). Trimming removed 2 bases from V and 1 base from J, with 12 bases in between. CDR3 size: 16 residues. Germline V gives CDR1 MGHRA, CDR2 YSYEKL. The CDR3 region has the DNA TGCGCCAGCAGCCAATCCCAGGGGTTATCTGGAAACACCATATATTTT. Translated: CASSQSQGLSGNTIYF.

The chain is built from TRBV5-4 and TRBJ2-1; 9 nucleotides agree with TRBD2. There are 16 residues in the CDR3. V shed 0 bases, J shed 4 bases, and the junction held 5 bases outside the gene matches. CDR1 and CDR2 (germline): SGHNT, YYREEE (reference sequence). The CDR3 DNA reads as TGTGCCAGCAGCTTGGCCGGGCGGGAGGGATACAATGAGCAGTTCTTC. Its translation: CASSLAGREGYNEQFF.

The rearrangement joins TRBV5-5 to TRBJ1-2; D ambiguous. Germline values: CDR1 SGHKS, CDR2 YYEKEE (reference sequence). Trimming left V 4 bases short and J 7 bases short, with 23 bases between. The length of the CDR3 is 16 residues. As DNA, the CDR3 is TGTGCCAGCAGCGCGACATCGGGCCCGGGCCCCTTTGGCTACACCTTC. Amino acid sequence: CASSATSGPGPFGYTF.

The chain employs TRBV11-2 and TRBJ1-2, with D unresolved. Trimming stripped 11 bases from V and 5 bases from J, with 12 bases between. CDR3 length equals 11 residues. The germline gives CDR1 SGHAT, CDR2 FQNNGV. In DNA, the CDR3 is TGTGCCCGTTACAGACCTTATGGCTACACCTTC. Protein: CARYRPYGYTF.

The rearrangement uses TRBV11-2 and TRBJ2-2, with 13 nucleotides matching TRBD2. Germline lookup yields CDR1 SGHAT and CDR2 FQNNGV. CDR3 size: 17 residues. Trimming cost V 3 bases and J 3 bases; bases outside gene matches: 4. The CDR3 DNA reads TGTGCCAGCAGCTTTACTAGCGGGAGGGTCGACACCGGGGAGCTGTTTTTT. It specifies CASSFTSGRVDTGELFF.

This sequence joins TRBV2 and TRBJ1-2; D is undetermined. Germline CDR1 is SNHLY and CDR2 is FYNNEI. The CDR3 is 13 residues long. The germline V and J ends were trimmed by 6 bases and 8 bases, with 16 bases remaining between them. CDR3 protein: CASRASNREGYTF. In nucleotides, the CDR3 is TGTGCCAGCAGAGCATCGAATAGGGAGGGCTACACCTTC.

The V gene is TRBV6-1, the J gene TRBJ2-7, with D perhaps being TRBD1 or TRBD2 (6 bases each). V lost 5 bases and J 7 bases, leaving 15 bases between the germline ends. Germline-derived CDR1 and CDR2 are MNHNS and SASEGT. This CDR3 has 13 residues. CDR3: CASSQGGIFEQYF. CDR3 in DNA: TGTGCCAGCAGTCAAGGGGGGATCTTTGAGCAGTACTTC.

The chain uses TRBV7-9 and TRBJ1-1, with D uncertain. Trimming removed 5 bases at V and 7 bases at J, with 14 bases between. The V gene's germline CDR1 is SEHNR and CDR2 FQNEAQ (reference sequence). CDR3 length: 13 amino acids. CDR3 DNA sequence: TGTGCCAGCAGCACATCCTCGTTACGTGAAGCTTTCTTT. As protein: CASSTSSLREAFF.

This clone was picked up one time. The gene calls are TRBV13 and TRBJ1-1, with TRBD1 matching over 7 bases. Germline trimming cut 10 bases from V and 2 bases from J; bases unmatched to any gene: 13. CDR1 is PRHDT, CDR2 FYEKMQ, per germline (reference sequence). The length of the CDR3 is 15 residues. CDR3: CAISQGVSHNTEAFF. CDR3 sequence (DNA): TGTGCCATCTCCCAGGGGGTAAGTCATAACACTGAAGCTTTCTTT.

As DNA, the CDR3 is TGTGCCAGCAGCTTAGGGAGGAACAATGAGCAGTTCTTC. As protein: CASSLGRNNEQFF. The chain couples TRBV7-6 to TRBJ2-1; D perhaps matches TRBD2 (5 bases). V lost 1 base and J lost 5, with 6 bases in between. The CDR3 runs 13 residues. Germline values: CDR1 SGHVS, CDR2 FNYEAQ.

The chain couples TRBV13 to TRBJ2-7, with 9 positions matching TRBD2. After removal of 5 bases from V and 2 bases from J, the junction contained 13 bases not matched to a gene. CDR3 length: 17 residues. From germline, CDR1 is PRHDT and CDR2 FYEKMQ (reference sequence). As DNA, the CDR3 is TGTGCCAGCAGCCCCCATAGCGGGAGCCTATATCCCTACGAGCAGTACTTC. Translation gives CASSPHSGSLYPYEQYF.

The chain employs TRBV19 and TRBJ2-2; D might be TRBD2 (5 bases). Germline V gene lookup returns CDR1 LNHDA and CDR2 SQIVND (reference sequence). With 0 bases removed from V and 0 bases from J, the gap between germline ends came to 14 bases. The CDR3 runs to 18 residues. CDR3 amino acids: CASSIDLETTTNTGELFF. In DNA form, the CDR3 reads TGTGCCAGTAGTATAGATCTCGAGACTACGACGAACACCGGGGAGCTGTTTTTT.

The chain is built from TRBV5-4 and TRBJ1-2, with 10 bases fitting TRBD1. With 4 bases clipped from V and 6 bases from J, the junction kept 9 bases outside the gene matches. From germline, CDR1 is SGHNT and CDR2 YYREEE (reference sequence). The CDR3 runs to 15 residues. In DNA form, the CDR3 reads TGTGCCAGCAGCCATAGACAGGGGGCGCCGGATGGCTACACCTTC. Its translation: CASSHRQGAPDGYTF.

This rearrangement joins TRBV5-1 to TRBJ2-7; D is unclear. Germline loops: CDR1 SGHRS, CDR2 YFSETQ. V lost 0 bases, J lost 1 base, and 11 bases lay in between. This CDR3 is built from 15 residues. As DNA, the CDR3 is TGCGCCAGCAGCTTGGGAGAGCCCCGATCCTACGAGCAGTACTTC. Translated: CASSLGEPRSYEQYF.

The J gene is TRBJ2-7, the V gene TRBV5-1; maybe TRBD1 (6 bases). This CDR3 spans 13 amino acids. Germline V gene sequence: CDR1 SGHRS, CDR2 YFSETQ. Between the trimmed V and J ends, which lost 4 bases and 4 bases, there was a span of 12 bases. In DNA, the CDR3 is TGCGCCAGCAGCGTGGACAGTGGATACGAGCAGTACTTC. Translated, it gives CASSVDSGYEQYF.

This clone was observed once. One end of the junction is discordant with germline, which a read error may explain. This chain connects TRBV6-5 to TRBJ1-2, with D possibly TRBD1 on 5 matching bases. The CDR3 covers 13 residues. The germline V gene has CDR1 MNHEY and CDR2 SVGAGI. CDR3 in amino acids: CASSYSEGYDYTF. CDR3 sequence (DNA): TGTGCCAGCAGTTACTCCGAGGGGTATGACTACACCTTC.

The CDR3 nucleotides read TGTGCCAGCAGTTTATATGTGGCTAGCGGGAGGGTAGGCGGAGAGACCCAGTACTTC. Amino acid sequence: CASSLYVASGRVGGETQYF. The chain employs TRBV28 and TRBJ2-5, with TRBD2 identical over 12 bases. This CDR3 comprises 19 residues. Germline V gene data show CDR1 as MDHEN and CDR2 as SYDVKM. The junction had 13 bases not matched to a gene; V was cut back by 1 base and J by 4 bases.